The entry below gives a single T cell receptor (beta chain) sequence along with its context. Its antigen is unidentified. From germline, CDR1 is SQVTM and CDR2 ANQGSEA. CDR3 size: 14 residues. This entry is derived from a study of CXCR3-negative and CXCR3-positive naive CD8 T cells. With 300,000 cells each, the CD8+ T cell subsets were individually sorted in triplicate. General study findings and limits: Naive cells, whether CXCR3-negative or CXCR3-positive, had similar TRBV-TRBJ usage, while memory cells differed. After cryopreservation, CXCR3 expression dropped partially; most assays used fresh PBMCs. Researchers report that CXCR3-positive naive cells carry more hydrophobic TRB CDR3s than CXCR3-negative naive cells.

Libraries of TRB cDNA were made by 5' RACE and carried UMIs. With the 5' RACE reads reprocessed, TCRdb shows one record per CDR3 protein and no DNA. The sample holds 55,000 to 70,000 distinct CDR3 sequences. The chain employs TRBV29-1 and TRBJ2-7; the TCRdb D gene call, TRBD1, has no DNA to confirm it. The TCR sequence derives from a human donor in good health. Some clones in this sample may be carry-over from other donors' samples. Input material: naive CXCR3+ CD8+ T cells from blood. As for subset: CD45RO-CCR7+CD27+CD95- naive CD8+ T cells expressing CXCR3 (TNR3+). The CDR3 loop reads CSVEDGAGNTAQYF.